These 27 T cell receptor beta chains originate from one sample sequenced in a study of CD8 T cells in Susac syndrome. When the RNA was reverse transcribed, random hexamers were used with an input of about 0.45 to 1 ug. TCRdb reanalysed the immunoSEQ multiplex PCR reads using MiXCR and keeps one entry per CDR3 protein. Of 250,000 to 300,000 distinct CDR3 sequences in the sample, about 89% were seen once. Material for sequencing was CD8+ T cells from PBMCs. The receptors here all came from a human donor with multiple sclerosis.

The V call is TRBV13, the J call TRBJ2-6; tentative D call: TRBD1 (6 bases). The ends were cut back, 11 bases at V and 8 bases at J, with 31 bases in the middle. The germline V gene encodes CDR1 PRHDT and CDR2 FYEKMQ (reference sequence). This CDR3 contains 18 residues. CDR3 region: CAQGPSESLWLSSNVLTF. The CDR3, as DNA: TGTGCCCAGGGGCCTTCCGAAAGCTTGTGGCTTTCGTCCAACGTCCTGACTTTC.

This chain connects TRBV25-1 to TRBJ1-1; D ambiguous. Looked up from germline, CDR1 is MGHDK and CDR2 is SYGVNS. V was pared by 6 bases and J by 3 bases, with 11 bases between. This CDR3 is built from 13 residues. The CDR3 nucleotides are TGTGCCAGCAGCGGCAGCCAGCACACTGAAGCTTTCTTT. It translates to CASSGSQHTEAFF.

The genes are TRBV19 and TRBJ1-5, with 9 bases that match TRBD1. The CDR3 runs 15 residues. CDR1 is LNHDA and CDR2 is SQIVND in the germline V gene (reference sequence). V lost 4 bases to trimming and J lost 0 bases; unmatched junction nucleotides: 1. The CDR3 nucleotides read TGTGCCAGTAGTACGGGACAGGGTAGCAATCAGCCCCAGCATTTT. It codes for CASSTGQGSNQPQHF.

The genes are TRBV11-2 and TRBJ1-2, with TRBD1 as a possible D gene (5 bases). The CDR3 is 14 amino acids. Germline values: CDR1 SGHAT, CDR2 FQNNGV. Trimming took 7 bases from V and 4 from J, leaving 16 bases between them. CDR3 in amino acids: CASTPSGASYGYTF. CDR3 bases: TGTGCCAGCACTCCATCCGGGGCCTCCTATGGCTACACCTTC.

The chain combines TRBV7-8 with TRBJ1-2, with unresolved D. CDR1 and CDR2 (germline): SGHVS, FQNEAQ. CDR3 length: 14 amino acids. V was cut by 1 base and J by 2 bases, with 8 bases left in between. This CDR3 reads CASSLGRQNYGYTF. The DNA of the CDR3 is TGTGCCAGCAGCTTAGGGCGGCAGAACTATGGCTACACCTTC.

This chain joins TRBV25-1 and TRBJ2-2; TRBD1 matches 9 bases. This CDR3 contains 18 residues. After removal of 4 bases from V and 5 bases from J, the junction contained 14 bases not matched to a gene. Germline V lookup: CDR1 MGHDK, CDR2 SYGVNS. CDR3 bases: TGTGCCAGCAGTGGGCTCCCCCGGGACAGGGCTTATACCGGGGAGCTGTTTTTT. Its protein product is CASSGLPRDRAYTGELFF.

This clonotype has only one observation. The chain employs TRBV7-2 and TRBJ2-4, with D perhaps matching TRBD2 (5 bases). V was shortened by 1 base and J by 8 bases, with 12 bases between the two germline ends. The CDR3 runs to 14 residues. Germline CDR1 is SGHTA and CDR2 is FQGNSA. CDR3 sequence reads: CASSLGLSRDIQYF. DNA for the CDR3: TGTGCCAGCAGCTTAGGACTATCAAGGGACATTCAGTACTTC.

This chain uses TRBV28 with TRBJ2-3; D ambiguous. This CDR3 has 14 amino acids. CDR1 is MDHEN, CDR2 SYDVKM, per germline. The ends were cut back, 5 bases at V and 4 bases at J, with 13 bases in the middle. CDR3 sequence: CASSPSLAPDTQYF. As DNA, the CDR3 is TGTGCCAGCAGTCCCTCCTTAGCCCCAGATACGCAGTATTTT.

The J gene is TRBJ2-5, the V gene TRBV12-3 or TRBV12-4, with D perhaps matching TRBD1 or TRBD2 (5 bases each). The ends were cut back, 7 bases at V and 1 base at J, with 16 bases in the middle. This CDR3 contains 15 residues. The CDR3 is CASTFRGPSQETQYF. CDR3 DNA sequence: TGTGCCAGCACCTTTCGGGGCCCGTCCCAAGAGACCCAGTACTTC.

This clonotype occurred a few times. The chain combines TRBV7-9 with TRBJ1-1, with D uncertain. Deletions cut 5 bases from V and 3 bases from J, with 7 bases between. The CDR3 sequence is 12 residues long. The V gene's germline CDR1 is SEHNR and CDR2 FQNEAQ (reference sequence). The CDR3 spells CASSLTDTEAFF. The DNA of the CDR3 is TGTGCCAGCAGCCTGACGGACACTGAAGCTTTCTTT.

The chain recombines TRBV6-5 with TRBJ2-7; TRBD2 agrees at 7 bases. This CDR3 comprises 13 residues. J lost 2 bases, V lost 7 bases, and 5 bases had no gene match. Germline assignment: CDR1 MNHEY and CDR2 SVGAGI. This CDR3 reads CASKPGLPYEQYF. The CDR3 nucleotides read TGTGCCAGCAAGCCGGGACTACCCTACGAGCAGTACTTC.

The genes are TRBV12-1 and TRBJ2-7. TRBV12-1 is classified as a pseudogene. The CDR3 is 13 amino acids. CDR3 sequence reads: CASSFGQLYEQYF. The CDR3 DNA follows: TGTGCCAGCAGCTTTGGGCAGCTCTACGAGCAGTACTTC.

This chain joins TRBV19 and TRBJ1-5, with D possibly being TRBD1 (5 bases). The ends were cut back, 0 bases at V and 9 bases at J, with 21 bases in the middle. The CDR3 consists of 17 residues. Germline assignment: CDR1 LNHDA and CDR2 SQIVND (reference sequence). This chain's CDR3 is CASSIDAWDGSRSPQHF. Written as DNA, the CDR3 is TGTGCCAGTAGTATAGATGCTTGGGACGGCAGTAGGTCGCCCCAGCATTTT.

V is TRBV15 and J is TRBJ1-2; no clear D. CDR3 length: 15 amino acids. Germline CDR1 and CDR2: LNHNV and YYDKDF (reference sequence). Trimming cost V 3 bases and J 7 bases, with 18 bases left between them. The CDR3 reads CATSSEYRTTAGYTF. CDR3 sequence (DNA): TGTGCCACCAGCAGTGAGTATAGGACGACTGCTGGCTACACCTTC.

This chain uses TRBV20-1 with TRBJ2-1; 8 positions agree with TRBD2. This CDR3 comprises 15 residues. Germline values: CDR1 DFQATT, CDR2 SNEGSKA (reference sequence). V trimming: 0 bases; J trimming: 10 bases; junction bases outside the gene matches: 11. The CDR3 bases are TGCAGTGCTAGAGATGGAGTTGGAGCGGGAGAGGAGCAGTTCTTC. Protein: CSARDGVGAGEEQFF.

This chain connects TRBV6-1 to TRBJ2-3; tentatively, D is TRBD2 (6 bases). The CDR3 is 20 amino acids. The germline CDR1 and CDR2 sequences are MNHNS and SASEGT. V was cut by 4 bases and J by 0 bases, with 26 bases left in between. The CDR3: CASSALVGGSSLTSTDTQYF. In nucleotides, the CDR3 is TGTGCCAGCAGTGCCTTGGTTGGAGGGTCCAGCTTAACTAGCACAGATACGCAGTATTTT.

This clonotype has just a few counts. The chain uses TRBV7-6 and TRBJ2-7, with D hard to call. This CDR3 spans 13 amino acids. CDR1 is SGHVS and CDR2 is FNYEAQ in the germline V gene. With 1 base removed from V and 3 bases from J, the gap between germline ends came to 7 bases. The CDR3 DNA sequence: TGTGCCAGCAGCTTAGAGGCAGACTACGAGCAGTACTTC. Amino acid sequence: CASSLEADYEQYF.

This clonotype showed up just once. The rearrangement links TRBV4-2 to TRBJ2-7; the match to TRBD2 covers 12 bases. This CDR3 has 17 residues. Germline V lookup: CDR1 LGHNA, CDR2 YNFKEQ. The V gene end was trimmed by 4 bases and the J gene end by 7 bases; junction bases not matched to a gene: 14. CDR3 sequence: CASSPSGGLAGGHEQYF. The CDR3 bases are TGTGCCAGCAGCCCTTCCGGAGGGCTAGCGGGAGGGCATGAGCAGTACTTC.

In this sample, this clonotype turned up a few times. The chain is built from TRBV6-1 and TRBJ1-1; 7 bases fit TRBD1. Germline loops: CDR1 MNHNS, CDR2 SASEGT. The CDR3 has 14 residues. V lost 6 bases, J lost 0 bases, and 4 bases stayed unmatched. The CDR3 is CASSWDSMNTEAFF. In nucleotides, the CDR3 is TGTGCCAGCAGCTGGGACAGCATGAACACTGAAGCTTTCTTT.

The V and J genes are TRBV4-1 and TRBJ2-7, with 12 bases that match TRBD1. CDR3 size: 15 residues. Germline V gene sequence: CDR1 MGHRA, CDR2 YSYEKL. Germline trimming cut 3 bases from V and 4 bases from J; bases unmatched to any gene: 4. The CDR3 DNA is TGCGCCAGCAGCCAGGGACAGGGGGCAACATACGAGCAGTACTTC. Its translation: CASSQGQGATYEQYF.

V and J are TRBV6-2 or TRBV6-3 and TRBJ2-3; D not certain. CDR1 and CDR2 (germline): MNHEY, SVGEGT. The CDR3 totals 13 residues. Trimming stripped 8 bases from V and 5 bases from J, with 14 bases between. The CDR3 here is CASSRVSGDTQYF. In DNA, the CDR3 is TGTGCCAGCTCTCGGGTCTCCGGAGATACGCAGTATTTT.

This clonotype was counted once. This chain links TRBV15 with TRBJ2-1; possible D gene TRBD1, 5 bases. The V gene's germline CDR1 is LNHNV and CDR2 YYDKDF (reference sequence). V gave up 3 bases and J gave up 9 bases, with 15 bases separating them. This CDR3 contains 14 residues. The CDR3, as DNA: TGTGCCACCAGCAGGGGAACCTTGGGGCCTGAGCAGTTCTTC. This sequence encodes CATSRGTLGPEQFF.

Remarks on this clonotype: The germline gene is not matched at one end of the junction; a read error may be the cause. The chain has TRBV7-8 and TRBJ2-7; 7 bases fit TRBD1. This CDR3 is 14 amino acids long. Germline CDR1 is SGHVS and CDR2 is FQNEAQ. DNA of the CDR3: TGTACCAGCAGCTCCGGGACAGCCTCCTACGAGCAGTACTTC. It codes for CTSSSGTASYEQYF.

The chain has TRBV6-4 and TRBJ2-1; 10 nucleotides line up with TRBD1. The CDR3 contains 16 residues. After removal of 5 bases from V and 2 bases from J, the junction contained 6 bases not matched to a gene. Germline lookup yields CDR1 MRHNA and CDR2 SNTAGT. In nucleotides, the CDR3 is TGTGCCAGCAGTCCCTCCGGGACAGGGGCCTACAATGAGCAGTTCTTC. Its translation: CASSPSGTGAYNEQFF.

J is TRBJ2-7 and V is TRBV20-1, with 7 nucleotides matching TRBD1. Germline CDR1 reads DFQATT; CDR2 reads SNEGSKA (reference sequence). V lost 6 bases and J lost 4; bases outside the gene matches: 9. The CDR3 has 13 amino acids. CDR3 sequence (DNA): TGCAGTGCCCGACAGGGCACGTTATACGAGCAGTACTTC. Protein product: CSARQGTLYEQYF.

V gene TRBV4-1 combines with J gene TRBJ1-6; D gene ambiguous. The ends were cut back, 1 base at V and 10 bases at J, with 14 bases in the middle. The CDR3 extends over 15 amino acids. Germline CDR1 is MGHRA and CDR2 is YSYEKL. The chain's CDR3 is CASSQGGISTSPLHF. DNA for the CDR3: TGCGCCAGCAGCCAAGGGGGTATCTCTACCTCACCCCTCCACTTT.

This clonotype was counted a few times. CDR3 coding DNA: TGTGCCAGCAGTTTTGGGACTAGCAGCTACAATGAGCAGTTCTTC. Protein: CASSFGTSSYNEQFF. The chain is built from TRBV28 and TRBJ2-1; the match to TRBD2 covers 9 bases. The ends lost 3 bases at V and 3 bases at J; junction bases unmatched: 3. The CDR3 runs to 15 residues. Germline loops: CDR1 MDHEN, CDR2 SYDVKM. Variable domain in full (rest from reference TRBV28 and TRBJ2-1): DVKVTQSSRYLVKRTGEKVFLECVQDMDHENMFWYRQDPGLGLRLIYFSYDVKMKEKGDIPEGYSVSREKKERFSLILESASTNQTSMYLCASSFGTSSYNEQFFGPGTRLTVL.